These T cell receptor beta chains were read from a single sample in a study of a mutant IDH1 vaccine in newly diagnosed glioma. Data came from immunoSEQ multiplex PCR; TCRdb stores just in-frame clones and leaves some out. The sample has tens of thousands of clones; 60% to 85% are singletons. The source was PBMCs, collected from a glioma patient treated with radiotherapy, temozolomide or both. The source of these receptors is a man aged 45 to 65 with glioma. Both conserved end residues are part of each CDR3. A D gene is named only where the DNA matches it firmly. Clone size is stated in some rows and not others, as once, few, many or a class when expanded.

j_call,d_call,v_call,clone_size,cdr3_aa,cdr3_nt
TRBJ1-5,TRBD1,TRBV15,.,CATSRDYRGNQPQHF,TGTGCCACCAGCAGAGACTACAGGGGGAATCAGCCCCAGCATTTT
TRBJ2-7,.,TRBV4-1,few,CASSHRVGDEQYF,TGCGCCAGCAGCCACAGGGTAGGGGACGAGCAGTACTTC
TRBJ1-6,.,TRBV6-1,.,CASSVGRMDSPLHF,TGTGCCAGCAGTGTTGGGCGAATGGATTCACCCCTCCACTTT
TRBJ2-2,.,TRBV6-5,.,CASSGVHTGELFF,TGTGCCAGCAGTGGCGTTCACACCGGGGAGCTGTTTTTT
TRBJ2-1,TRBD2,TRBV2,.,CASKPGLAGGGEQFF,TGTGCCAGCAAACCGGGACTAGCGGGAGGGGGTGAGCAGTTCTTC
TRBJ2-3,.,TRBV7-6,.,CASSTFGDTDTQYF,TGTGCCAGCAGCACCTTTGGGGACACAGATACGCAGTATTTT
TRBJ1-1,.,TRBV4-1,.,CASSQVRTGMNTEAFF,TGCGCCAGCAGCCAAGTCCGGACGGGAATGAACACTGAAGCTTTCTTT
TRBJ1-5,TRBD1,TRBV7-8,.,CASSRREGQGLQPQHF,TGTGCCAGCAGCCGTAGGGAGGGACAGGGGCTTCAGCCCCAGCATTTT
TRBJ2-3,TRBD1,TRBV30,.,CAWRRQGPADTQYF,TGTGCCTGGAGGCGACAGGGGCCGGCAGATACGCAGTATTTT
TRBJ2-1,TRBD2,TRBV10-1,.,CASSESIAGLNEQFF,TGCGCCAGCAGTGAGTCGATAGCGGGGCTGAATGAGCAGTTCTTC
TRBJ2-5,.,TRBV5-1,.,CASSFGDQETQYF,TGCGCCAGCAGCTTCGGAGACCAAGAGACCCAGTACTTC
TRBJ2-7,.,TRBV5-6,once,CASSLGAVWEPYEQYF,TGTGCCAGCAGCTTGGGGGCCGTGTGGGAACCCTACGAGCAGTACTTC
TRBJ2-1,.,TRBV5-4,.,CASSLETGEQFF,TGTGCCAGCAGCTTGGAAACGGGTGAGCAGTTCTTC
TRBJ2-1,TRBD1,TRBV19,few,CASRDRTYNEQFF,TGTGCCAGTCGGGACAGAACCTACAATGAGCAGTTCTTC
TRBJ2-5,TRBD2,TRBV5-4,.,CASSLGASGGQETQYF,TGTGCCAGCAGCTTGGGGGCCTCGGGGGGTCAAGAGACCCAGTACTTC
TRBJ2-1,TRBD2,TRBV10-1,.,CASSQSLGLAGGPSYNEQFF,TGCGCCAGCAGCCAGAGTCTGGGACTAGCGGGGGGGCCCTCCTACAATGAGCAGTTCTTC
TRBJ1-2,.,TRBV18,.,CASGQIDSYGYTF,TGTGCCAGCGGGCAAATTGACTCCTATGGCTACACCTTC
TRBJ1-5,TRBD1,TRBV4-1,medium-sized,CASSPDPTGENQPQHF,TGCGCCAGCAGCCCCGACCCGACAGGGGAAAATCAGCCCCAGCATTTT
TRBJ1-4,.,TRBV6-4,.,CASSDTQGGEKLFF,TGTGCCAGCAGTGACACTCAAGGCGGGGAAAAACTGTTTTTT
TRBJ1-1,.,TRBV2,.,CASSEEADTEAFF,TGTGCCAGCAGTGAAGAGGCGGACACTGAAGCTTTCTTT
TRBJ2-5,.,TRBV15,.,CATSKVGRETQYF,TGTGCCACCAGCAAGGTCGGGCGAGAGACCCAGTACTTC
TRBJ2-1,.,TRBV10-3,medium-sized,CAISSGDYSYNEQFF,TGTGCCATCAGCTCAGGGGATTACTCCTACAATGAGCAGTTCTTC
TRBJ2-2,.,TRBV21-1,.,CATETGDTGELFF,TGTGCCACCGAGACAGGGGACACCGGGGAGCTGTTTTTT
TRBJ2-2,TRBD2,TRBV2,.,CASKGGANTGELFF,TGTGCCAGCAAGGGAGGGGCGAACACCGGGGAGCTGTTTTTT
TRBJ1-1,TRBD1,TRBV9,few,CASSADWTGNTEAFF,TGTGCCAGCAGCGCTGACTGGACAGGGAACACTGAAGCTTTCTTT
TRBJ2-5,TRBD1,TRBV6-5,.,CASSRDRGETQYF,TGTGCCAGCAGTAGAGACAGGGGTGAGACCCAGTACTTC
TRBJ1-5,.,TRBV15,.,CATSPRGHANQPQHF,TGTGCCACCAGCCCAAGGGGACACGCAAATCAGCCCCAGCATTTT
TRBJ2-1,TRBD2,TRBV5-5,.,CASSLDSGVYNEQFF,TGTGCCAGCAGCCTTGACAGCGGGGTCTACAATGAGCAGTTCTTC